The entry that follows covers one TCR beta chain sequence. Authors' data handling: Reference gene primer amplification yielded estimated nucleated cell counts. The assay was immunoSEQ multiplex PCR, and TCRdb's table has in-frame clones only and misses some. Clonal size and the V and J genes are those of that table, whereas D and trimming came from the DNA. The sample shows approximately 350,000 clones, roughly 90% of them seen only once. Germline values: CDR1 MDHEN, CDR2 SYDVKM. The CDR3 is made up of 13 amino acids. Unmatched junction bases numbered 3, after V lost 7 bases and J lost 1 base. This sample is part of a study of blood T cell repertoires in COVID-19. Study at large: Acute and convalescent COVID-19 specimens originated in the United States, Italy and Spain. From T cells, B-cell-depleted T cells, or PBMCs came the material, which was cDNA or gDNA.

This chain connects TRBV28 to TRBJ2-5, with 7 bases fitting TRBD2. This sequence originates from a middle-aged man with acute or convalescent COVID-19. Specimen: peripheral blood. The CDR3 loop reads CASNERGQETQYF. CDR3 DNA: TGTGCCAGCAACGAGCGGGGCCAAGAGACCCAGTACTTC.